Included here is one TCR beta chain sequence, with context. This sample stems from a study of cytomegalovirus exposure and HLA in healthy donors. The wider study: Later analysis reported that the 120 or so validation repertoires shared the platform of the approximately 670 first-cohort repertoires.

Libraries were prepared by immunoSEQ multiplex PCR; TCRdb keeps only in-frame clonotypes and omits some of them. This sample has about 110,000 clones, with roughly 88% found just once. Sequencing input: PBMCs. The TCR was taken from a woman between 18 and 30 years old in good health and CMV-seronegative.

CDR3 nucleotide sequence: TGTGCCAGCAGCTTCCCTGGGGAGCGGGGGGGCCAGGGTGAGCAGTTCTTC. It codes for CASSFPGERGGQGEQFF. The chain carries TRBV9 and TRBJ2-1, with 10 nucleotides matching TRBD2. The CDR3 contains 17 residues. Germline loops: CDR1 SGDLS, CDR2 YYNGEE. The J segment lost 9 bases and the V segment lost 4 bases, leaving 16 bases of the junction unmatched.